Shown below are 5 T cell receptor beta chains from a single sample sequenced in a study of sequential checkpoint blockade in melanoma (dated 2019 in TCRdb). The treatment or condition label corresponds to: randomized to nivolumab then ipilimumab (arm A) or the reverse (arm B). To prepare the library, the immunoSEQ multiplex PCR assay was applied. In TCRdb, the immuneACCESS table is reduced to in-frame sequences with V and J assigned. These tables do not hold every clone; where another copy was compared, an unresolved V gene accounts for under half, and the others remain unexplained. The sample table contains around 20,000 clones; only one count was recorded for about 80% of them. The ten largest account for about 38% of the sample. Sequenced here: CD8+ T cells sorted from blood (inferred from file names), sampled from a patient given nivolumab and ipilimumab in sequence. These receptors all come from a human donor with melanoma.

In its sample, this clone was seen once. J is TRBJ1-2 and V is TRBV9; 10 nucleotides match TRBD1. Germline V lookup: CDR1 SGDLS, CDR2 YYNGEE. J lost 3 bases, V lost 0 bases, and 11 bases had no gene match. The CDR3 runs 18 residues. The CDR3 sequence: CASSVDGQGVSGYYGYTF. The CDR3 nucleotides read TGTGCCAGCAGCGTAGACGGACAGGGGGTATCAGGCTACTATGGCTACACCTTC.

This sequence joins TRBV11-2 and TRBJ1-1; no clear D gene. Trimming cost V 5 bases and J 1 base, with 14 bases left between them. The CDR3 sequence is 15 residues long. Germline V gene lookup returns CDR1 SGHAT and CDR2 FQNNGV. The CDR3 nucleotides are TGTGCCAGCAGCCCCAACACCAAAAGGAACACTGAAGCTTTCTTT. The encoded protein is CASSPNTKRNTEAFF.

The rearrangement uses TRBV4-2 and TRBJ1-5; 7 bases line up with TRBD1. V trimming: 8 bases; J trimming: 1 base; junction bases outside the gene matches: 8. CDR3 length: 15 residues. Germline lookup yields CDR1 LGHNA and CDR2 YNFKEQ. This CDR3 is CASGNRGSSNQPQHF. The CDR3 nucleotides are TGTGCCAGCGGAAACAGGGGCTCGAGCAATCAGCCCCAGCATTTT.

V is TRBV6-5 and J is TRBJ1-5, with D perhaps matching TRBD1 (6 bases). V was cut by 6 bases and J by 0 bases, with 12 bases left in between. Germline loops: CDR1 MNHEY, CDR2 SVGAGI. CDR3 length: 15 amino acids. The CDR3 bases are TGTGCCAGCAGAGGACAGCCACATAGCAATCAGCCCCAGCATTTT. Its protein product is CASRGQPHSNQPQHF.

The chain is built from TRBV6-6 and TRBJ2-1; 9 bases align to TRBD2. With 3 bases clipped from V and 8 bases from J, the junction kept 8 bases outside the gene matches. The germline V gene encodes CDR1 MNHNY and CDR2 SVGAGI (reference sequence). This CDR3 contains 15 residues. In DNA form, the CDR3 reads TGTGCCAGCAGTTATGGGCTAGCGGGGAGCTATGAGCAGTTCTTC. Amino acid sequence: CASSYGLAGSYEQFF.